This is a list of T cell receptor beta chains from one sample in a study of cytomegalovirus exposure and HLA in healthy donors. Here immunoSEQ multiplex PCR was the method, and the copy in TCRdb shows in-frame clones only, minus some. The table lists around 100,000 clones, about four fifths of them singletons. The material sequenced was PBMCs. The receptors were gathered from a man between 25 and 39 years old in good health and CMV-seronegative. The CDR3 runs from the conserved cysteine through the conserved F or W. D genes are given only for firm matches. Rows give clone size only sometimes, using once, few, many, or a class for an expanded clone.

TRBJ2-5 TRBD1 TRBV7-2 NA CASSRQGPHQETQYF TGTGCCAGCAGCCGACAGGGCCCTCACCAAGAGACCCAGTACTTC
TRBJ2-7 TRBD1 TRBV27 NA CASSLSGTGTYEQYF TGTGCCAGCAGTTTATCGGGGACAGGGACCTACGAGCAGTACTTC
TRBJ2-5 TRBD1 TRBV2 NA CASSGDRQETQYF TGTGCCAGCAGTGGGGACAGGCAAGAGACCCAGTACTTC
TRBJ2-7 TRBD2 TRBV29-1 once CSVYMGGGYKINQEPYEQYF TGCAGCGTCTACATGGGGGGGGGATACAAAATAAACCAGGAGCCCTACGAGCAGTACTTC
TRBJ2-7 TRBD2 TRBV11-2 NA CASSLGAGGYEQYF TGTGCCAGCAGCTTAGGGGCGGGGGGCTACGAGCAGTACTTC
TRBJ2-1 NA TRBV6-4 NA CASSEYYNEQFF TGTGCCAGCAGTGAATATTACAATGAGCAGTTCTTC
TRBJ2-1 TRBD2 TRBV7-9 NA CASSSPGLARNEQFF TGTGCCAGCAGCTCACCGGGACTAGCTCGGAATGAGCAGTTCTTC
TRBJ1-1 NA TRBV23-1 NA CASSQSQSSGDEAFF TGCGCCAGCAGTCAATCCCAGTCCAGTGGAGATGAAGCTTTCTTT
TRBJ1-3 TRBD1 TRBV4-3 NA CASSQNPTGGGNTIYF TGCGCCAGTAGCCAAAATCCCACAGGGGGAGGAAACACCATATATTTT
TRBJ2-3 TRBD2 TRBV2 NA CASSEVGTSGSDTQYF TGTGCCAGCAGTGAAGTCGGGACTAGCGGTTCAGATACGCAGTATTTT
TRBJ1-2 NA TRBV7-9 NA CASSPEGGYGYTF TGTGCCAGCAGCCCCGAAGGAGGCTATGGCTACACCTTC
TRBJ1-1 NA TRBV30 once CAWSVSGGTEAFF TGTGCCTGGAGTGTGTCAGGAGGAACTGAAGCTTTCTTT
TRBJ2-7 TRBD2 TRBV2 NA CARGGASRAYEQYF TGTGCCAGGGGAGGGGCTAGCCGAGCCTACGAGCAGTACTTC
TRBJ2-3 TRBD1 TRBV28 NA CASRMTGTDTQYF TGTGCCAGCAGGATGACAGGGACAGATACGCAGTATTTT
TRBJ2-3 NA TRBV7-2 NA CASSSTLAGSRHDTQYF TGTGCCAGCAGCAGTACCTTAGCCGGGAGTAGGCATGATACGCAGTATTTT
TRBJ2-2 TRBD2 TRBV6-5 NA CASSYGTGTRPGELFF TGTGCCAGCAGTTACGGAACCGGGACTAGGCCCGGGGAGCTGTTTTTT
TRBJ1-5 NA TRBV6-4 NA CASSEGEDNQPQHF TGTGCCAGCAGTGAGGGAGAGGACAATCAGCCCCAGCATTTT
TRBJ1-2 NA TRBV7-9 NA CASSPGTHYGYTF TGTGCCAGCAGCCCTGGGACACATTATGGCTACACCTTC
TRBJ2-3 NA TRBV5-1 NA CASSLVGREDTQYF TGCGCCAGCAGCTTGGTAGGGCGGGAAGATACGCAGTATTTT
TRBJ1-1 NA TRBV18 NA CASSPFQGTNTEAFF TGTGCCAGCTCACCATTCCAGGGAACTAACACTGAAGCTTTCTTT
TRBJ2-7 TRBD1 TRBV9 NA CASSGGQGIEQYF TGTGCCAGCAGCGGGGGACAGGGCATCGAGCAGTACTTC
TRBJ2-1 TRBD1 TRBV4-2 NA CASSQDWTGGYDEQFF TGTGCCAGCAGCCAAGATTGGACAGGGGGCTATGATGAGCAGTTCTTC
TRBJ2-2 NA TRBV5-1 NA CASSSQGTGELFF TGCGCCAGCAGCTCACAGGGTACCGGGGAGCTGTTTTTT
TRBJ1-2 NA TRBV19 NA CASSKKGAGLVYTF TGTGCCAGTAGTAAAAAAGGGGCAGGCCTTGTCTACACCTTC
TRBJ1-1 NA TRBV9 NA CASSGDRTAEAFF TGTGCCAGCAGCGGCGACAGGACTGCTGAAGCTTTCTTT
TRBJ1-1 TRBD1 TRBV10-2 NA CATMDRANTEAFF TGCGCCACCATGGACAGGGCTAACACTGAAGCTTTCTTT
TRBJ2-7 TRBD1 TRBV30 NA CAWSSGTGKDEQYF TGTGCCTGGAGTTCGGGGACAGGGAAAGACGAGCAGTACTTC